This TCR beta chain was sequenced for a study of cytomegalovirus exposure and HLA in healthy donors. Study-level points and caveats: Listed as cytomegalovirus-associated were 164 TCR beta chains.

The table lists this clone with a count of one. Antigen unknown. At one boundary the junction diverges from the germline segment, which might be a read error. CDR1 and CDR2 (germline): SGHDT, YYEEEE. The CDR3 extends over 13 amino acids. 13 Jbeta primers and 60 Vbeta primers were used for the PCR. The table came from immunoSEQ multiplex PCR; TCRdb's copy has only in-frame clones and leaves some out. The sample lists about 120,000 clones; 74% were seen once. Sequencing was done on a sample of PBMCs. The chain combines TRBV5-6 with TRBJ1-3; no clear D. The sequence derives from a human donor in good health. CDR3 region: CASSFSPGDTIYF. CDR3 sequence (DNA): TGTGCCAGCAGCTTTTCCCCTGGAGACACCATATATTTT.